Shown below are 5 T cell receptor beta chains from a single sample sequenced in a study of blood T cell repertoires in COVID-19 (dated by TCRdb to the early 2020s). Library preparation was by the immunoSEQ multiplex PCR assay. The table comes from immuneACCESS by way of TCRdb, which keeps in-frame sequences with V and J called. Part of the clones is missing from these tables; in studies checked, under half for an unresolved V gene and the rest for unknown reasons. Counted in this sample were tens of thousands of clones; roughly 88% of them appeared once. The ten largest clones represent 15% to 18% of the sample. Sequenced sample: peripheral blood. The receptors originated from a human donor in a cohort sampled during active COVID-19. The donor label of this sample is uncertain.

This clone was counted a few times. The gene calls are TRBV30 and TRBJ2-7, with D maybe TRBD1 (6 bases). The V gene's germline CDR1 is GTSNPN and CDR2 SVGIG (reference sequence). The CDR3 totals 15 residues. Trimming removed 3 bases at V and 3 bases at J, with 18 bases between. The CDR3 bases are TGTGCCTGGAGCGATACAGGGTACGGGATCTACGAGCAGTACTTC. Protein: CAWSDTGYGIYEQYF.

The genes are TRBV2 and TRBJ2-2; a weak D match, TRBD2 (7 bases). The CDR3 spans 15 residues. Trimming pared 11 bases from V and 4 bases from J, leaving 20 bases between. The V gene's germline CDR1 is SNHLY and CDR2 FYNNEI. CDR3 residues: CAGKGSGGGTGELFF. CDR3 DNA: TGTGCCGGCAAGGGATCGGGGGGCGGCACCGGGGAGCTGTTTTTT.

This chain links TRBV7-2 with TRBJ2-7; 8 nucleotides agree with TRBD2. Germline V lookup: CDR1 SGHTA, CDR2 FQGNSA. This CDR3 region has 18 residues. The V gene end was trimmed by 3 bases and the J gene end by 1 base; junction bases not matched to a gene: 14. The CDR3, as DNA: TGTGCCAGCAGCTTGGTAATAGGTAGTCTAGCGGGTTCCTACGAGCAGTACTTC. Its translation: CASSLVIGSLAGSYEQYF.

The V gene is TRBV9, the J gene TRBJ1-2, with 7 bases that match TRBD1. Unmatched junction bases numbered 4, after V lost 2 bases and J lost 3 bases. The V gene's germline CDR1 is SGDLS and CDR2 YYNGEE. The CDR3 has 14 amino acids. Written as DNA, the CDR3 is TGTGCCAGCAGCGTTGGGCAGGGGGACTATGGCTACACCTTC. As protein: CASSVGQGDYGYTF.

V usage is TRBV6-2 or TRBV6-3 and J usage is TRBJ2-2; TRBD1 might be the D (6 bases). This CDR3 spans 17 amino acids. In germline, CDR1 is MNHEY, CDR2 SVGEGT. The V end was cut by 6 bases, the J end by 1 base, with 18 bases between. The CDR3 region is CASSSIGRRGNTGELFF. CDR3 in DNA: TGTGCCAGCAGCTCTATCGGGCGCAGGGGGAACACCGGGGAGCTGTTTTTT.